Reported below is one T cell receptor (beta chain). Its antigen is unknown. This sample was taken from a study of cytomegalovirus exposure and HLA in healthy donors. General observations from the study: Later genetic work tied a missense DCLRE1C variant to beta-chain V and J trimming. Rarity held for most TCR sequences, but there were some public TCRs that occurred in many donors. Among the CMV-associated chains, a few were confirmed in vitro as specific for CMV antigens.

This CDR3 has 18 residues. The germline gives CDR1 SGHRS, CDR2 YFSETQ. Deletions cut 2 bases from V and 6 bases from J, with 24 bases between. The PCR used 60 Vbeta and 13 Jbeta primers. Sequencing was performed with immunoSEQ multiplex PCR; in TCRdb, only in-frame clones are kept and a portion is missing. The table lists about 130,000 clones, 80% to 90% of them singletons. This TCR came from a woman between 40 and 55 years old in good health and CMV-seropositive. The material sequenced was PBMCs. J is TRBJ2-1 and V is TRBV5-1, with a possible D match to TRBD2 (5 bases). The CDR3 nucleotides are TGCGCCAGCAGCTTATCCCTCTCACTAGGATCCTTCTTCAATGAGCAGTTCTTC. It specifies CASSLSLSLGSFFNEQFF.